The text below deals with one TCR beta chain. As yet, its antigen is unknown. CDR1 is DFQATT and CDR2 is SNEGSKA in the germline V gene (reference sequence). Trimming left V 0 bases short and J 4 bases short, with 10 bases between. The CDR3 is 13 amino acids. This record comes from a study of blood T cells in healthy people across ages. Study findings and constraints: Observed TCR beta diversity per million T cells went down as age went up. This fall followed a roughly linear course with age.

Per-sample yields of isolated PBMCs were at least 7 million. A sample-barcoded 5' primer and a J-beta primer mix were used in a second PCR of about 7 to 12 cycles. TCRdb reprocessed the 5' RACE reads via MiXCR and lists one record per CDR3 protein. This table has over 450,000 distinct CDR3 sequences, less than 25% appearing once. The same data also went into a second study, on T cells of mothers and their children. In that study: In this cohort, donors were a few healthy Caucasian mothers plus their six children. Not a single persistent microchimeric T cell clone was detected.

Sequenced sample: blood. This receptor was taken from a boy between 5 and 17 years old in good health. The rearrangement links TRBV20-1 to TRBJ2-7; D unresolved. The CDR3 nucleotides read TGCAGTGCTAGAGATCCCCTGGCTTACGAGCAGTACTTC. This translates into CSARDPLAYEQYF.